This TCR beta chain stems from a study of blood T cell repertoires in COVID-19 (dated by TCRdb to the early 2020s). In terms of the full investigation: Collaborator samples came from the United States, Italy and Spain and covered acute and convalescent phases of COVID-19. The dataset comprised deeply sampled blood TCRbeta repertoires from subjects exposed to, actively infected with, or recovered from COVID-19. The samples were drawn from two sources: the first 160 participants of the ongoing ImmuneRACE study, and fewer than 1,500 subjects contributed by 6 global collaborators. A de-identified subject ID, COVID-19 status, age in years and sex were almost always included in the sample metadata. The prospective study material was composed of cDNA or gDNA derived from T cells, B-cell-depleted T cells, or PBMCs. The repertoires were made available in a free public database intended to serve as a resource for research on the immune response to SARS-CoV-2. Where HLA class I and class II types were available, the types were taken from metadata supplied by the sample provider, not from assay-based typing.

The V end loses 6 bases and the J end loses 3 bases, and a stretch of 14 bases separates them. The germline V gene encodes CDR1 SGHTA and CDR2 FQGTGA. The CDR3 runs 14 residues from the cysteine to the phenylalanine. Just the 42-base CDR3 DNA is kept, in frame starting at base 1. The immunoSEQ Assay, a bias-controlled multiplex PCR, was used to amplify TCRbeta CDR3 regions from genomic DNA. On the authors' methods: The number of nucleated cells in each sample was estimated from the amplification of reference gene primers within the assay. Sequence reads were collapsed and filtered to measure the absolute abundance of every unique TCRbeta CDR3 rearrangement. Productive Simpson clonality was computed per sample as the square root of Simpson's diversity index over productive rearrangements. The table comes from immuneACCESS by way of TCRdb, which keeps in-frame sequences with V and J called. Part of the clones is missing from these tables; in studies checked, under half for an unresolved V gene and the rest for unknown reasons. V and J calls plus clone size are reproduced from that table; the DNA served to infer D and trimming. A total of roughly 100,000 clones appear in this sample, 84% of them only once. The ten largest clones represent 10% to 15% of the sample.

Whole blood was collected in K2EDTA tubes by collaborating institutions according to the institutions' own protocols. For TCRbeta analysis, collaborator samples were shipped as frozen whole blood, as isolated PBMCs, or as DNA extracted from either sample type. The paper as a whole reports these results and caveats: The amount of clinical and demographic metadata varied by source and participant and was provided uncurated.

On this clone itself: This receptor's antigen is unknown. No base-level quality is on record; no much larger clone is a single base apart.

Sequencing input: peripheral blood. The sequence was obtained from a human donor in a cohort sampled during active or convalescent COVID-19. The V gene is TRBV7-3 and the J gene is TRBJ1-1, and perhaps TRBD1 as D gene, on 6 matching bases. This receptor has the CDR3 CASRPGVGDTEAFF. DNA sequence: TGTGCCAGCAGACCAGGGGTCGGGGACACTGAAGCTTTCTTT.